What follows are 28 T cell receptor beta chains derived from one specimen sequenced in a study of cytomegalovirus exposure and HLA in healthy donors. 60 Vbeta and 13 Jbeta primers were used in PCR. Only in-frame clones appear in the TCRdb table, and some are missing; sequencing was by immunoSEQ multiplex PCR. The data show about 120,000 clones, with about three quarters seen just once and 1% held by the top ten. Sequenced input: PBMCs. Receptor source: a human donor in good health.

In its sample, this clone ranks as medium-sized. This rearrangement joins TRBV6-1 to TRBJ1-1; no clear D gene. There are 13 residues in the CDR3. Germline assignment: CDR1 MNHNS and CDR2 SASEGT. Trimming left V 3 bases short and J 0 bases short, with 5 bases between. The CDR3 region has the DNA TGTGCCAGCAGTGACACTTTGAACACTGAAGCTTTCTTT. It encodes CASSDTLNTEAFF.

This clone occurred a few times. The chain has TRBV5-5 and TRBJ1-2; 7 bases map to TRBD1. The CDR3 sequence is 13 residues long. After removal of 7 bases from V and 5 bases from J, the junction contained 8 bases not matched to a gene. Germline lookup yields CDR1 SGHKS and CDR2 YYEKEE (reference sequence). The CDR3 coding sequence is TGTGCCAGCGCCTTGACAGGGTCTTATGGCTACACCTTC. Protein sequence: CASALTGSYGYTF.

This chain joins TRBV19 and TRBJ2-7; no firm D call. Germline V gene data show CDR1 as LNHDA and CDR2 as SQIVND (reference sequence). The CDR3 runs to 13 residues. Trimming removed 5 bases at V and 6 bases at J, with 14 bases between. The CDR3 sequence is CASSPILGSEQYF. The DNA for the CDR3 is TGTGCCAGTAGTCCCATTTTGGGCTCCGAGCAGTACTTC.

This clone was seen a handful of times. This clone may be a read error of a much larger clone one base away. The V gene is TRBV5-1, the J gene TRBJ2-7; a weak D match, TRBD2 (5 bases). The CDR3 is made up of 15 amino acids. Germline lookup yields CDR1 SGHRS and CDR2 YFSETQ. Trimming pared 0 bases from V and 0 bases from J, leaving 10 bases between. Written as DNA, the CDR3 is TGCGCCAGCAGCTTGGACCAGCGGAGCTCCTACGAGCAGTACTTC. Encoded protein: CASSLDQRSSYEQYF.

CDR3 nucleotide sequence: TGCGCCAGCAGCCCCTCATACAGGGGATGGGAGACCCAGTACTTC. Its protein product is CASSPSYRGWETQYF. This chain links TRBV5-1 with TRBJ2-5, with 7 bases aligning to TRBD1. Trimming removed 4 bases from V and 5 bases from J; junction bases left unmatched: 11. The CDR3 length is 15 residues. Germline V gives CDR1 SGHRS, CDR2 YFSETQ.

The chain uses TRBV19 and TRBJ1-5; 7 nucleotides agree with TRBD1. This CDR3 has 13 amino acids. The germline gives CDR1 LNHDA, CDR2 SQIVND (reference sequence). V gave up 5 bases and J gave up 7 bases; unmatched junction bases: 5. CDR3 in DNA: TGTGCCAGTAGTGGGAACAGGGGCCAGCCCCAGCATTTT. Encoded protein: CASSGNRGQPQHF.

In this sample, this clone turned up once. V and J are TRBV27 and TRBJ1-3; D gene unclear. CDR1 and CDR2 (germline): MNHEY, SMNVEV (reference sequence). Trimming left V 0 bases short and J 0 bases short, with 3 bases between. The CDR3 totals 14 residues. This CDR3 reads CASSLSASGNTIYF. The DNA of the CDR3 is TGTGCCAGCAGTTTATCAGCCTCTGGAAACACCATATATTTT.

The chain uses TRBV9 and TRBJ2-6, with D hard to call. The CDR3 runs 16 residues. With 0 bases removed from V and 2 bases from J, the gap between germline ends came to 9 bases. Germline V CDR1 and CDR2: SGDLS, YYNGEE. CDR3 coding DNA: TGTGCCAGCAGCGTAGCGTCGGTCGCTGGGGCCAACGTCCTGACTTTC. Its translation: CASSVASVAGANVLTF.

The chain is built from TRBV5-6 and TRBJ1-4, with a weak D call TRBD1 (5 bases). The germline V and J ends were trimmed by 4 bases and 4 bases, with 11 bases remaining between them. This CDR3 is built from 14 residues. Per the germline V gene, CDR1 is SGHDT and CDR2 is YYEEEE. This CDR3 reads CASSVTEVNEKLFF. The CDR3 coding sequence is TGTGCCAGCAGCGTGACAGAGGTTAATGAAAAACTGTTTTTT.

The rearrangement links TRBV6-1 to TRBJ2-7, with TRBD1 identical over 7 bases. CDR3 length equals 14 residues. V lost 4 bases, J lost 0 bases, and 3 bases stayed unmatched. From germline, CDR1 is MNHNS and CDR2 SASEGT. CDR3 residues: CASSGRDSSYEQYF. Written as DNA, the CDR3 is TGTGCCAGCAGTGGCCGGGACAGCTCCTACGAGCAGTACTTC.

The chain recombines TRBV7-9 with TRBJ1-1; D might be TRBD1 (6 bases). V lost 5 bases, J lost 1 base, and 17 bases lay in between. This CDR3 comprises 16 residues. Germline V gene lookup returns CDR1 SEHNR and CDR2 FQNEAQ (reference sequence). The CDR3 is CASSPRGGVPNTEAFF. In DNA, the CDR3 is TGTGCCAGCAGCCCGAGGGGGGGGGTTCCGAACACTGAAGCTTTCTTT.

This chain joins TRBV9 and TRBJ2-1; tentatively, D is TRBD1 (5 bases). Per the germline V gene, CDR1 is SGDLS and CDR2 is YYNGEE. Trimming left V 1 base short and J 0 bases short, with 11 bases between. The CDR3 consists of 16 residues. The CDR3 loop reads CASSVSDSPSYNEQFF. DNA of the CDR3: TGTGCCAGCAGCGTATCCGACAGCCCCTCCTACAATGAGCAGTTCTTC.

This chain joins TRBV5-1 and TRBJ2-3, with TRBD1 matching 7 bases. There are 15 residues in the CDR3. Germline V gene lookup returns CDR1 SGHRS and CDR2 YFSETQ. The trim removed 5 bases at V and 2 bases at J, leaving 8 bases unmatched. The DNA for the CDR3 is TGCGCCAGCAGTCCCCCAACAGGGGTCACAGATACGCAGTATTTT. Amino acids: CASSPPTGVTDTQYF.

V usage is TRBV2 and J usage is TRBJ1-1; D uncertain. Deletions cut 4 bases from V and 5 bases from J, with 20 bases between. The germline CDR1 and CDR2 sequences are SNHLY and FYNNEI. The CDR3 is 16 residues long. The CDR3 spells CASSVEWRDFKTEAFF. The CDR3 DNA reads as TGTGCCAGCAGTGTGGAATGGCGGGATTTCAAAACTGAAGCTTTCTTT.

This chain connects TRBV29-1 to TRBJ1-2; 7 positions agree with TRBD1. Germline loops: CDR1 SQVTM, CDR2 ANQGSEA. This CDR3 has 11 amino acids. With V trimmed by 6 bases and J by 4 bases, 2 bases remained unmatched. CDR3 bases: TGCAGCGTGGGACAGCTCTATGGCTACACCTTC. Its protein product is CSVGQLYGYTF.

The rearrangement uses TRBV5-6 and TRBJ2-7, with 14 bases matching TRBD2. The CDR3 consists of 16 residues. Trimming took 0 bases from V and 7 from J; bases not matched to a gene: 6. Germline assignment: CDR1 SGHDT and CDR2 YYEEEE. The CDR3 here is CASSLGLAGGLGEQYF. DNA of the CDR3: TGTGCCAGCAGCTTGGGACTAGCGGGGGGGCTGGGAGAGCAGTACTTC.

The chain carries TRBV2 and TRBJ1-6; 7 positions match TRBD1. The germline gives CDR1 SNHLY, CDR2 FYNNEI. After removal of 8 bases from V and 4 bases from J, the junction contained 2 bases not matched to a gene. CDR3 length equals 13 residues. The CDR3 loop is CASQQGYNSPLHF. DNA for the CDR3: TGTGCCAGCCAACAGGGGTATAATTCACCCCTCCACTTT.

The gene calls are TRBV19 and TRBJ2-7; the D gene is possibly TRBD2 (6 bases). V gave up 3 bases and J gave up 11 bases, with 11 bases separating them. Germline CDR1 is LNHDA and CDR2 is SQIVND (reference sequence). The CDR3 has 11 residues. DNA for the CDR3: TGTGCCAGTAGTATTGGGCTAGCGAAGTACTTC. This encodes CASSIGLAKYF.

This chain connects TRBV2 to TRBJ1-6; D is ambiguous. Between the trimmed V and J ends, which lost 7 bases and 7 bases, there was a span of 5 bases. The CDR3 is 11 amino acids. The germline CDR1 and CDR2 sequences are SNHLY and FYNNEI. The CDR3 here is CASMENSPLHF. The CDR3 DNA is TGTGCCAGCATGGAGAATTCACCCCTCCACTTT.

The J gene is TRBJ2-1, the V gene TRBV7-9; 10 bases fit TRBD2. V shed 5 bases, J shed 13 bases, and the junction held 14 bases outside the gene matches. CDR3 length: 15 residues. Germline V CDR1 and CDR2: SEHNR, FQNEAQ (reference sequence). The chain's CDR3 is CASSPSGGGSLSQFF. CDR3 DNA sequence: TGTGCCAGCAGCCCTAGCGGGGGCGGGTCCCTTAGCCAGTTCTTC.

The V call is TRBV9, the J call TRBJ1-5; D gene uncertain. The CDR3 is 13 amino acids. V was shortened by 3 bases and J by 4 bases, with 8 bases between the two germline ends. Germline assignment: CDR1 SGDLS and CDR2 YYNGEE. The CDR3 reads CASSGAGNQPQHF. As DNA, the CDR3 is TGTGCCAGCAGCGGGGCGGGGAATCAGCCCCAGCATTTT.

The rearrangement links TRBV2 to TRBJ1-5, with 9 bases aligning to TRBD1. The CDR3 covers 17 residues. The germline gives CDR1 SNHLY, CDR2 FYNNEI. J was trimmed by 2 bases and V by 6 bases; bases with no gene match: 11. The CDR3 DNA reads TGTGCCAGCAGAACCACAGGGGGCGCGTTCGGCAATCAGCCCCAGCATTTT. Translating it yields CASRTTGGAFGNQPQHF.

The rearrangement joins TRBV19 to TRBJ1-2, with D unclear. CDR1 is LNHDA, CDR2 SQIVND, per germline (reference sequence). V was cut by 4 bases and J by 8 bases, with 11 bases left in between. This CDR3 is built from 12 residues. The CDR3 protein is CASSNTRTGYTF. DNA of the CDR3: TGTGCCAGTAGTAACACCCGAACGGGCTACACCTTC.

The CDR3 nucleotides are TGTGCCAGCAGCTTAGAGGGGGCCGGTGGCTACACCTTC. Translation: CASSLEGAGGYTF. The chain couples TRBV7-3 to TRBJ1-2; 7 bases map to TRBD1. The CDR3 has 13 residues. V lost 2 bases and J lost 7; bases outside the gene matches: 4. Per the germline V gene, CDR1 is SGHTA and CDR2 is FQGTGA.

The chain links TRBV10-3 to TRBJ2-5; D perhaps matches TRBD1 (6 bases). Germline-derived CDR1 and CDR2 are ENHRY and SYGVKD. V shed 5 bases and J shed 1 base, with 11 bases lying between them. The CDR3 sequence is 14 residues long. This chain's CDR3 is CAISFTGTQETQYF. The CDR3 DNA reads as TGTGCCATCAGTTTCACAGGGACCCAAGAGACCCAGTACTTC.

V is TRBV6-5 and J is TRBJ2-3, with D possibly TRBD1 on 6 matching bases. Germline V CDR1 and CDR2: MNHEY, SVGAGI. Trimming left V 5 bases short and J 4 bases short, with 10 bases between. The CDR3 sequence is 13 residues long. This chain's CDR3 is CASSRNRADTQYF. The CDR3 DNA reads TGTGCCAGCAGTAGAAACAGGGCAGATACGCAGTATTTT.

The chain joins TRBV4-2 to TRBJ1-4; TRBD1 aligns across 8 bases. CDR3 length: 13 amino acids. Losses at the gene ends were 0 bases for V and 10 bases for J; bases not matched to a gene: 1. Germline loops: CDR1 LGHNA, CDR2 YNFKEQ. The CDR3 reads CASSQETGAKLFF. Here the CDR3 DNA reads TGTGCCAGCAGCCAAGAGACAGGGGCAAAACTGTTTTTT.

This clone was detected a few times. The chain uses TRBV4-2 and TRBJ1-5; 8 bases are shared with TRBD1. Trimming removed 1 base from V and 7 bases from J; junction bases left unmatched: 12. The CDR3 runs 17 residues. Germline lookup yields CDR1 LGHNA and CDR2 YNFKEQ. The DNA for the CDR3 is TGTGCCAGCAGCCAAGCAGAAGGACAGGGAGGAGTCCAGCCCCAGCATTTT. It translates to CASSQAEGQGGVQPQHF.